This T cell receptor (beta chain) was identified during a study of blood T cell repertoires in COVID-19. In the study overall: From T cells, B-cell-depleted T cells, or PBMCs came the material, which was cDNA or gDNA.

TCRdb's copy holds only in-frame clones and misses some; the assay was immunoSEQ multiplex PCR. The repertoire consists of 160,000 or so clones, with just under 80% occurring once and the leading ten covering more than 11%. This clonotype originated in a woman of 80 years or more with acute or convalescent COVID-19. The sequenced sample consisted of peripheral blood.

The CDR3 coding sequence is TGTGCCAGCAGCTTGGCGGTGGTACCGGCGAACACCGGGGAGCTGTTTTTT. Its translation: CASSLAVVPANTGELFF. The chain recombines TRBV5-4 with TRBJ2-2, with D unresolved. Germline lookup yields CDR1 SGHNT and CDR2 YYREEE (reference sequence). The CDR3 contains 17 residues. With 0 bases removed from V and 0 bases from J, the gap between germline ends came to 12 bases.